Shown below are 19 T cell receptor beta chains from a single sample sequenced in a study of T cell repertoires in cytomegalovirus infection. TCRdb independently ran MiXCR on the reads; one entry per CDR3 protein. The table has approximately 280,000 distinct CDR3 sequences, approximately 22% seen once; the top ten hold roughly a fifth. No cognate antigen is known for these TCRs. Specimen: cultured PBMCs, collected from culture after CMV antigen stimulation. The receptors come from a human donor in good health (CMV status not recorded). Some clones in this sample may be carry-over from other donors' samples.

This clonotype was counted between two and nine times. DNA for the CDR3: TGTGCCAGCAGCCAGAGGGGAGGAGAGACCCAGTACTTC. Amino acids: CASSQRGGETQYF. This chain joins TRBV7-2 and TRBJ2-5, with D perhaps TRBD2 (6 bases). Trimming removed 5 bases from V and 4 bases from J, with 11 bases in between. This CDR3 comprises 13 residues. Germline lookup yields CDR1 SGHTA and CDR2 FQGNSA.

The J gene is TRBJ2-1, the V gene TRBV7-2, with D hard to call. Germline lookup yields CDR1 SGHTA and CDR2 FQGNSA. The CDR3 has 13 amino acids. Trimming took off 0 bases at V and 12 bases at J, with 12 bases between the two ends. The CDR3 loop reads CASSLALAALQFF. DNA of the CDR3: TGTGCCAGCAGCTTAGCTTTGGCTGCCTTGCAGTTCTTC.

This chain connects TRBV2 to TRBJ2-1; 9 bases agree with TRBD2. Germline values: CDR1 SNHLY, CDR2 FYNNEI. Germline trimming cut 2 bases from V and 4 bases from J; bases unmatched to any gene: 6. The CDR3 covers 16 residues. CDR3 sequence (DNA): TGTGCCAGCAGTGAAAGATCTAGCGGGATTTACAATGAGCAGTTCTTC. It codes for CASSERSSGIYNEQFF.

This clonotype was seen only a few times. The chain uses TRBV7-9 and TRBJ1-4; D may be TRBD1 (5 bases). Between the trimmed V and J ends, which lost 10 bases and 8 bases, there was a span of 20 bases. Germline V gene sequence: CDR1 SEHNR, CDR2 FQNEAQ (reference sequence). CDR3 size: 14 residues. The CDR3: CATQGPRGEEKLFF. The CDR3 DNA follows: TGTGCCACGCAGGGCCCCCGAGGGGAGGAAAAACTGTTTTTT.

CDR3 in DNA: TGTGCCAGCAGTGAATATGGCAGGGACAGGGGCCGCCCAAGCACAGATACGCAGTATTTT. Protein sequence: CASSEYGRDRGRPSTDTQYF. The rearrangement joins TRBV25-1 to TRBJ2-3, with 10 bases aligning to TRBD1. Germline loops: CDR1 MGHDK, CDR2 SYGVNS. J was trimmed by 0 bases and V by 0 bases; bases with no gene match: 12. This CDR3 region has 20 residues.

J is TRBJ2-6 and V is TRBV5-8, with TRBD2 matching over 9 bases. Germline V gene sequence: CDR1 SGHTS, CDR2 YDEGEE. V lost 0 bases, J lost 7 bases, and 14 bases stayed unmatched. The CDR3 has 19 amino acids. The chain's CDR3 is CASSLGGGASLLTANVLTF. CDR3 bases: TGTGCCAGCAGCTTGGGCGGGGGGGCCTCCCTTTTAACAGCCAACGTCCTGACTTTC.

This clonotype was detected a few times. The chain recombines TRBV7-9 with TRBJ1-1, with D possibly being TRBD1 (5 bases). The length of the CDR3 is 14 residues. Trimming pared 1 base from V and 3 bases from J, leaving 9 bases between. CDR1 and CDR2 from the germline V gene are SEHNR and FQNEAQ (reference sequence). The chain's CDR3 is CASSLDGGDTEAFF. The CDR3 nucleotides are TGTGCCAGCAGCTTAGACGGGGGAGACACTGAAGCTTTCTTT.

V gene TRBV28 combines with J gene TRBJ1-5, with D uncertain. CDR3 length: 14 residues. V dropped 3 bases and J dropped 1 base, with 7 bases sitting between them. Germline values: CDR1 MDHEN, CDR2 SYDVKM. The CDR3 coding sequence is TGTGCCAGCAGTTTCTCCCAGAGCAATCAGCCCCAGCATTTT. Its translation is CASSFSQSNQPQHF.

This clonotype was seen at least ten times. CDR3 protein: CASRSGSGSNQPQHF. The CDR3 coding sequence is TGTGCCAGCAGGTCAGGGTCAGGTAGCAATCAGCCCCAGCATTTT. This sequence joins TRBV27 and TRBJ1-5; maybe TRBD1 (5 bases). V was cut by 6 bases and J by 0 bases, with 12 bases left in between. Looked up from germline, CDR1 is MNHEY and CDR2 is SMNVEV (reference sequence). The CDR3 sequence is 15 residues long.

This clonotype was seen at least ten times. The chain combines TRBV7-2 with TRBJ1-6; D is uncertain. This CDR3 has 13 residues. With 2 bases removed from V and 7 bases from J, the gap between germline ends came to 6 bases. Germline loops: CDR1 SGHTA, CDR2 FQGNSA. The CDR3: CASSLRENSPLHF. CDR3 DNA: TGTGCCAGCAGCTTACGGGAGAATTCACCCCTCCACTTT.

This clonotype was observed a few times. The rearrangement links TRBV5-1 to TRBJ2-1, with 9 bases fitting TRBD2. Germline V lookup: CDR1 SGHRS, CDR2 YFSETQ. Unmatched junction bases numbered 3, after V lost 5 bases and J lost 0 bases. The CDR3 has 15 residues. The CDR3 loop is CASRSSGSSYNEQFF. In DNA form, the CDR3 reads TGCGCCAGCAGGAGTAGCGGGAGCTCCTACAATGAGCAGTTCTTC.

In its sample, this clonotype was seen many times. The rearrangement uses TRBV7-2 and TRBJ2-3; perhaps D is TRBD1 or TRBD2 (7 bases each). Germline CDR1 and CDR2: SGHTA and FQGNSA. This CDR3 is 15 amino acids long. Trimming left V 4 bases short and J 1 base short, with 12 bases between. The CDR3 protein is CASSSQGGRTDTQYF. The CDR3 coding sequence is TGTGCCAGCAGCTCCCAGGGGGGGCGCACAGATACGCAGTATTTT.

The genes are TRBV10-3 and TRBJ2-7; 9 positions agree with TRBD1. CDR3 length: 12 residues. J lost 3 bases, V lost 10 bases, and 4 bases had no gene match. Germline CDR1 reads ENHRY; CDR2 reads SYGVKD. CDR3 DNA: TGTGCCAGCGGGACAGGGAACTACGAGCAGTACGTC. It translates to CASGTGNYEQYV.

J is TRBJ1-4 and V is TRBV7-8; D gene uncertain. This CDR3 comprises 17 residues. Germline assignment: CDR1 SGHVS and CDR2 FQNEAQ. V was pared by 1 base and J by 3 bases, with 15 bases between. In DNA, the CDR3 is TGTGCCAGCAGCTTAGATTTCGCCTCGGGCCCTAATGAAAAACTGTTTTTT. It translates to CASSLDFASGPNEKLFF.

This clonotype turned up a few times. This chain uses TRBV5-4 with TRBJ2-7; 7 bases align to TRBD1. The J segment lost 6 bases and the V segment lost 0 bases, leaving 9 bases of the junction unmatched. There are 15 residues in the CDR3. CDR1 and CDR2 from the germline V gene are SGHNT and YYREEE (reference sequence). CDR3 in amino acids: CASSLGQGPRREQYV. CDR3 DNA: TGTGCCAGCAGCTTGGGACAGGGCCCACGACGCGAGCAGTACGTC.

Only a few counts were recorded for this clonotype. The chain combines TRBV6-1 with TRBJ2-7; 11 bases agree with TRBD2. V lost 5 bases and J lost 2; bases outside the gene matches: 2. The CDR3 runs to 14 residues. Germline V gives CDR1 MNHNS, CDR2 SASEGT. CDR3 DNA sequence: TGTGCCAGCAGTAGACTAGCGGGAACCTACGAGCAGTACGTC. Its protein product is CASSRLAGTYEQYV.

This clonotype has more than one count but fewer than ten. The chain has TRBV20-1 and TRBJ1-2, with D maybe TRBD1 (5 bases). The V gene lost 3 bases and the J gene lost 6 bases, with 17 bases spanning the gap. This CDR3 is built from 14 residues. The V gene's germline CDR1 is DFQATT and CDR2 SNEGSKA (reference sequence). The DNA of the CDR3 is TGCAGTGCTAGCCGGATCGGGGGACCGGATGGCTACACCTTC. Amino acid sequence: CSASRIGGPDGYTF.

The table lists this clonotype with a few counts. The gene calls are TRBV29-1 and TRBJ2-3; 7 bases are shared with TRBD2. Germline CDR1 reads SQVTM; CDR2 reads ANQGSEA. J gave up 5 bases and V 7 bases, and 9 bases lay outside the gene matches. The CDR3 has 13 residues. The DNA of the CDR3 is TGCAGCGCTGGGGCGGGAGTGATAGATACGCAGTATTTT. It encodes CSAGAGVIDTQYF.

The chain links TRBV27 to TRBJ2-5; perhaps TRBD2 as D (5 bases). Per germline, CDR1 MNHEY and CDR2 SMNVEV (reference sequence). The CDR3 runs 15 residues. V shed 5 bases and J shed 3 bases, with 16 bases lying between them. Written as DNA, the CDR3 is TGTGCCAGCAGTGTGTACGGAGGAAGGGAAGAGACCCAGTACTTC. Its translation is CASSVYGGREETQYF.